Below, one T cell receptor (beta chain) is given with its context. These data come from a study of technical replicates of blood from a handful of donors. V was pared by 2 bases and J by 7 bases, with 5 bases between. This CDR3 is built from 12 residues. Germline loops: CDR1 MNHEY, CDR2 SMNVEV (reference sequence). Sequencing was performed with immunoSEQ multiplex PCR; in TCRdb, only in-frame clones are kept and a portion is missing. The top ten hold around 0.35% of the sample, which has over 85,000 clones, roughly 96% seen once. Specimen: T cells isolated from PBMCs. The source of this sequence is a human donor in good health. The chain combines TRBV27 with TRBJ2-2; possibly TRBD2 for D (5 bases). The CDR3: CASSLGGGELFF. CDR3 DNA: TGTGCCAGCAGTTTAGGAGGCGGGGAGCTGTTTTTT.